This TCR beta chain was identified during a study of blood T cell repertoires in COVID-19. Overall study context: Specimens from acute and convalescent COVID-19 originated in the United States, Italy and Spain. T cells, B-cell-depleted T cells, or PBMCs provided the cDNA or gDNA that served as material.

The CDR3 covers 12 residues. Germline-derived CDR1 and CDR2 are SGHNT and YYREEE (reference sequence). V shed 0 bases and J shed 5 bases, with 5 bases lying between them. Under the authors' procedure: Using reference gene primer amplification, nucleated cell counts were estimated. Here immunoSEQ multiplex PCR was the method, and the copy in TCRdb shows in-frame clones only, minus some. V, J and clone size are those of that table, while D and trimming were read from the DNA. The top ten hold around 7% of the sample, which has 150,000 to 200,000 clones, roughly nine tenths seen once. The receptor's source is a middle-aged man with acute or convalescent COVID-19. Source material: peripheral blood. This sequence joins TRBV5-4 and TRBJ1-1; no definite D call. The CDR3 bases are TGTGCCAGCAGCTTGGAGCGGACTGAAGCTTTCTTT. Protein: CASSLERTEAFF.